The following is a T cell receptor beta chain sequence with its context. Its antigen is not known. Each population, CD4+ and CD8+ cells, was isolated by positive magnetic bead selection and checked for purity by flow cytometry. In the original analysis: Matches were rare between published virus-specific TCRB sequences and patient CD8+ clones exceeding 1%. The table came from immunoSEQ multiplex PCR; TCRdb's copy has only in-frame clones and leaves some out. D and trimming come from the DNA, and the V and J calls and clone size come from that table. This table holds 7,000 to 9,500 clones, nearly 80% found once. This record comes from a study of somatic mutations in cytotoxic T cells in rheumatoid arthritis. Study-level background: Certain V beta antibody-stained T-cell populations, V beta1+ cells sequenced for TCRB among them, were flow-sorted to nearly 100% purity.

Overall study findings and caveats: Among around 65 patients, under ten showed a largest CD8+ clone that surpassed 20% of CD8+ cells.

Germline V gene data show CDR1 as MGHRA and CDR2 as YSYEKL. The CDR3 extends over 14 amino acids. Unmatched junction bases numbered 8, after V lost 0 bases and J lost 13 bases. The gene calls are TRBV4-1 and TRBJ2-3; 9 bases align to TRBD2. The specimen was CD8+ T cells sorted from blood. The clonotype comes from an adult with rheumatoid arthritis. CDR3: CASSQETGTSFEYF. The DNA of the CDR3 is TGCGCCAGCAGCCAAGAAACCGGGACTAGCTTTGAGTATTTT.